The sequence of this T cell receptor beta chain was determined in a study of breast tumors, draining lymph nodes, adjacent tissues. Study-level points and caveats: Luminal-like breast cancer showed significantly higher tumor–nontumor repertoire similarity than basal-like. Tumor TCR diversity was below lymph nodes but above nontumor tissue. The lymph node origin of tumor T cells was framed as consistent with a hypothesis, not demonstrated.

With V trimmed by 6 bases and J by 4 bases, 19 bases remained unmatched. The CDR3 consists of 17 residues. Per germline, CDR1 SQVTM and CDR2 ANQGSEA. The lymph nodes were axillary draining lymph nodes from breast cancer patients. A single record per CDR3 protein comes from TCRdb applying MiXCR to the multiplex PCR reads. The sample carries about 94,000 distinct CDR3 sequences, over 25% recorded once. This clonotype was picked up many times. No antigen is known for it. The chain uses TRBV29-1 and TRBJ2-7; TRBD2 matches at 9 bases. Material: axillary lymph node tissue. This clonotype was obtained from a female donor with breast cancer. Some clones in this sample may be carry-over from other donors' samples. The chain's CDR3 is CSVGSGLGGRAGYEQYF. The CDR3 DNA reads TGCAGCGTGGGGTCTGGCTTAGGCGGGAGGGCCGGGTACGAGCAGTACTTC.